One T cell receptor beta chain is described in this entry. Its antigen is unidentified. The CDR3 loop spans 16 amino acids. Germline values: CDR1 SGHTA, CDR2 FQGNSA. The trim removed 0 bases at V and 6 bases at J, leaving 10 bases unmatched. The data belong to a study of cytomegalovirus exposure and HLA in healthy donors. Study background: In a previous analysis, approximately 110 million unique TCR beta sequences were found from 150 million to 200 million T cells.

The PCR was carried out with 60 Vbeta primers and 13 Jbeta primers. Profiled with immunoSEQ multiplex PCR; TCRdb holds only in-frame clones, not every one. Of approximately 190,000 clones in the sample, 65% to 85% were seen once. The study's findings and limits: Further analysis was carried out later, and it showed several of the most significant clusters appearing linked to common viral pathogens. CMV serostatus was the only recorded immune exposure for donors.

Sequences were obtained from PBMCs. This chain links TRBV7-2 with TRBJ2-7, with 8 bases aligning to TRBD2. The sequence was collected from a man in his forties or fifties in good health and CMV-seronegative. In nucleotides, the CDR3 is TGTGCCAGCAGCTTAGCGATTGGACTAGCTGTTGTCGAGCAGTACTTC. Protein: CASSLAIGLAVVEQYF.